Following are 9 T cell receptor beta chains from one sample sequenced in a study of cytomegalovirus exposure and HLA in healthy donors. PCR primers comprised 60 Vbeta and 13 Jbeta primers. Clones were sequenced by immunoSEQ multiplex PCR, and TCRdb holds only the in-frame ones, with some missing. The sample gives 140,000 or so clones, approximately 84% of which show up once; around 10% is in the top ten. The sample taken for sequencing was PBMCs. These receptors all come from a woman aged 60-75 years in good health and CMV-seropositive.

Comment on this clone: The same CDR3 is also encoded by other DNA sequences in this sample. The chain is built from TRBV20-1 and TRBJ2-3, with D maybe TRBD1 (6 bases). CDR3 length equals 11 residues. The V end was cut by 6 bases, the J end by 6 bases, with 10 bases between. CDR1 and CDR2 (germline): DFQATT, SNEGSKA (reference sequence). In nucleotides, the CDR3 is TGCAGTGCATACAGGGACGATACGCAGTATTTT. Its translation is CSAYRDDTQYF.

The genes are TRBV7-2 and TRBJ2-2; possible D gene TRBD2, 7 bases. The CDR3 spans 16 residues. Germline loops: CDR1 SGHTA, CDR2 FQGNSA. V was pared by 7 bases and J by 2 bases, with 17 bases between. The CDR3 nucleotides are TGTGCCAGCACCCGAGGGGGGGCGGTAAACACCGGGGAGCTGTTTTTT. Translating it yields CASTRGGAVNTGELFF.

This chain connects TRBV30 to TRBJ1-4; 9 bases match TRBD1. The germline V gene has CDR1 GTSNPN and CDR2 SVGIG (reference sequence). The CDR3 contains 13 residues. V was pared by 5 bases and J by 6 bases, with 4 bases of the junction left unmatched. The CDR3 region is CAWGTGLHEKLFF. Written as DNA, the CDR3 is TGTGCCTGGGGGACAGGGCTTCATGAAAAACTGTTTTTT.

This sequence joins TRBV6-1 and TRBJ2-7; 9 bases are shared with TRBD2. The CDR3 loop spans 14 amino acids. Per germline, CDR1 MNHNS and CDR2 SASEGT. The ends lost 4 bases at V and 4 bases at J; junction bases unmatched: 5. The CDR3, as DNA: TGTGCCAGCAGTGTTGCGGGAGGGCCGTACGAGCAGTACTTC. As protein: CASSVAGGPYEQYF.

The chain recombines TRBV27 with TRBJ2-7; 11 bases line up with TRBD2. V lost 5 bases and J lost 5; bases outside the gene matches: 8. This CDR3 contains 15 residues. Germline assignment: CDR1 MNHEY and CDR2 SMNVEV (reference sequence). This chain's CDR3 is CASSPLAGGPNEQYF. In nucleotides, the CDR3 is TGTGCCAGCAGTCCGTTAGCGGGAGGGCCTAACGAGCAGTACTTC.

This chain links TRBV6-5 with TRBJ1-2, with D unresolved. Germline V gene sequence: CDR1 MNHEY, CDR2 SVGAGI. Trimming took off 4 bases at V and 0 bases at J, with 12 bases between the two ends. This CDR3 has 15 amino acids. Here the CDR3 reads CASSSGPGTNYGYTF. The CDR3 DNA is TGTGCCAGCAGTTCTGGTCCGGGGACTAACTATGGCTACACCTTC.

This rearrangement joins TRBV5-1 to TRBJ1-1; D remains unclear. V gave up 0 bases and J gave up 1 base, with 7 bases separating them. Germline V CDR1 and CDR2: SGHRS, YFSETQ. There are 14 residues in the CDR3. CDR3 amino acids: CASSLGQSNTEAFF. In nucleotides, the CDR3 is TGCGCCAGCAGCTTGGGGCAGTCGAACACTGAAGCTTTCTTT.

The J gene is TRBJ1-1, the V gene TRBV30, with D unresolved. Germline V CDR1 and CDR2: GTSNPN, SVGIG (reference sequence). V shed 4 bases and J shed 1 base, with 7 bases lying between them. The CDR3 loop spans 12 amino acids. This CDR3 reads CAWNPKNTEAFF. CDR3 nucleotide sequence: TGTGCCTGGAACCCTAAGAACACTGAAGCTTTCTTT.

The V gene is TRBV4-2, the J gene TRBJ1-4, with TRBD1 identical over 8 bases. The CDR3 has 15 residues. Germline V gene lookup returns CDR1 LGHNA and CDR2 YNFKEQ. The ends lost 0 bases at V and 8 bases at J; junction bases unmatched: 5. CDR3 DNA sequence: TGTGCCAGCAGCCAAGACTTACAGGGGGACGAAAAACTGTTTTTT. Translation: CASSQDLQGDEKLFF.